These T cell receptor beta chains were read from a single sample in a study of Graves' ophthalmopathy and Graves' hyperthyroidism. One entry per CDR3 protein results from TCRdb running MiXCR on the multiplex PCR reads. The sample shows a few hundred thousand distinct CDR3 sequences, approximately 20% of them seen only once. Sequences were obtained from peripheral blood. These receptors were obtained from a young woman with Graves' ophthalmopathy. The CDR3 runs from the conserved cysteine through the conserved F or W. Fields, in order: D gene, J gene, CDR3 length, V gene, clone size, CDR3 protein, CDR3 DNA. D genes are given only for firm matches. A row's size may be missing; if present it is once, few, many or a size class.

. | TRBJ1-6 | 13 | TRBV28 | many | CASSFNRNSPLHF | TGTGCCAGCAGTTTTAACAGAAATTCACCCCTCCACTTT
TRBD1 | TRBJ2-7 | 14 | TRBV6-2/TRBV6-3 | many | CASSYATGAYEQYF | TGTGCCAGCAGTTACGCAACAGGGGCCTACGAGCAGTACTTC
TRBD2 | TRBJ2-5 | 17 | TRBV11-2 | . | CASSVERLAGYTETQYF | TGTGCCAGCAGCGTCGAACGGCTAGCGGGATATACGGAGACCCAGTACTTC
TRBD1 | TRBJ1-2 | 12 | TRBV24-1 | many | CATSQGERSYTF | TGTGCCACCAGTCAGGGGGAGAGGAGCTACACCTTC
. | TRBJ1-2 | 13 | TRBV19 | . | CASNGRGSHGYTF | TGTGCCAGTAATGGTCGGGGAAGCCATGGCTACACCTTC
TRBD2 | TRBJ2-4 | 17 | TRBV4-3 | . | CASSQDGASGRGNIQYF | TGCGCCAGCAGCCAAGATGGGGCTAGCGGGAGGGGGAACATTCAGTACTTC
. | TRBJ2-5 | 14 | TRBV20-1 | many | CSATGTETQETQYF | TGCAGTGCTACCGGGACTGAGACCCAAGAGACCCAGTACTTC
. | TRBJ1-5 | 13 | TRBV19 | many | CASSFAGNKPQHF | TGTGCCAGTAGTTTCGCGGGTAATAAGCCCCAGCATTTT
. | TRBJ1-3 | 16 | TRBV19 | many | CASSGRQTPSGNTIYF | TGTGCCAGTAGTGGGAGACAGACACCCTCTGGAAACACCATATATTTT
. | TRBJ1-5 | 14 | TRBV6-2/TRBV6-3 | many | CASRASGSNQPQHF | TGTGCCAGCAGAGCTTCGGGTAGCAATCAGCCCCAGCATTTT
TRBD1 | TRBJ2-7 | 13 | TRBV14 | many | CASSPGQGHEQYF | TGTGCCAGCAGCCCGGGACAGGGGCACGAGCAGTACTTC
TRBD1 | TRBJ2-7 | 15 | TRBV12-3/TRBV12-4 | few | CASSLAKGQAYEQYF | TGTGCCAGCAGTTTAGCCAAAGGACAGGCCTACGAGCAGTACTTC
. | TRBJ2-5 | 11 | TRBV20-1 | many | CSASSRGTQYF | TGCAGTGCTAGTTCCAGGGGGACCCAGTACTTC
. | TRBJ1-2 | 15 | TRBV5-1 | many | CASSWGGVNNYGYTF | TGCGCCAGCAGCTGGGGGGGCGTAAATAACTATGGCTACACCTTC
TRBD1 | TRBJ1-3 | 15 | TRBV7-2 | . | CASSWTGGKGNTIYF | TGTGCCAGCAGCTGGACAGGGGGGAAAGGAAACACCATATATTTT
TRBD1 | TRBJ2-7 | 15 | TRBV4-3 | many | CASSQSSTGEYEQYF | TGCGCCAGCAGCCAATCCTCCACAGGGGAGTACGAGCAGTACTTC
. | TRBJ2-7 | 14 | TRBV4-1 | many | CASSQDPGAREQYF | TGCGCCAGCAGCCAAGATCCGGGGGCGCGTGAGCAGTACTTC
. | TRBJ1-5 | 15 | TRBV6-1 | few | CASSELPGTNQPQHF | TGTGCCAGCAGTGAGCTCCCCGGGACTAATCAGCCCCAGCATTTT
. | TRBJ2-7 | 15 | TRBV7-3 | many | CASSRTGGPSYEQYF | TGTGCCAGCAGCAGAACGGGGGGCCCCTCCTACGAGCAGTACTTC
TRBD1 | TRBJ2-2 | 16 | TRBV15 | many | CATSRNRGRATGELFF | TGTGCCACCAGTAGGAACAGGGGGCGGGCCACCGGGGAGCTGTTTTTT
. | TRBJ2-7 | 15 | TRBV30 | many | CAWSVRTTSSYEQYF | TGTGCCTGGAGTGTACGAACGACCAGCTCCTACGAGCAGTACTTC
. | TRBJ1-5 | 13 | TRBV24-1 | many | CATSDTGVQPQHF | TGTGCCACCAGTGATACCGGTGTTCAGCCCCAGCATTTT
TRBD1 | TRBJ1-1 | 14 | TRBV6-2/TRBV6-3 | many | CASSRDSLNTEAFF | TGTGCCAGCAGCCGGGACAGCCTGAACACTGAAGCTTTCTTT
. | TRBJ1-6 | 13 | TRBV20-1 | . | CSARTANNSPLHF | TGCAGTGCTAGGACAGCGAATAATTCACCCCTCCACTTT
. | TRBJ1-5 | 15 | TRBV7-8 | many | CASSPRDRAVGPQHF | TGTGCCAGCAGCCCCAGGGACCGGGCGGTGGGGCCCCAGCATTTT
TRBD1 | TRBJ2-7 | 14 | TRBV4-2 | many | CASSQETDRYEQYF | TGTGCCAGCAGCCAAGAAACGGACAGGTACGAGCAGTACTTC
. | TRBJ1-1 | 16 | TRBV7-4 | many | CASSLSGAQPNTEAFF | TGTGCCAGCAGCTTATCGGGGGCACAGCCGAACACTGAAGCTTTCTTT
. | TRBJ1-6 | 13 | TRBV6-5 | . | CAIESTDRGLLHF | TGTGCCATCGAATCAACCGACAGAGGGCTCCTCCACTTT
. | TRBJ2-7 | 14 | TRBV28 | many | CASSILEGVYEQYF | TGTGCCAGCAGTATTCTAGAGGGAGTCTACGAGCAGTACTTC
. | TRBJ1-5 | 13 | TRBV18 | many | CASSPQRDQPQHF | TGTGCCAGCTCACCACAGAGAGACCAGCCCCAGCATTTT
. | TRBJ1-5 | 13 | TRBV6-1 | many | CASSEIGGQPQHF | TGTGCCAGCAGTGAAATAGGGGGTCAGCCCCAGCATTTT
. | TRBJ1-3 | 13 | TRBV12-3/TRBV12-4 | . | CASSLDLGQFPYF | TGTGCCAGCAGTTTAGATCTCGGACAGTTCCCATATTTT
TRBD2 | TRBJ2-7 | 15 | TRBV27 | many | CASSRTSGGSYEQYF | TGTGCCAGCAGTCGTACTAGCGGGGGTTCCTACGAGCAGTACTTC
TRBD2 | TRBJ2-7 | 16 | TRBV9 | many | CASSVDGTSVTYEQYF | TGTGCCAGCAGCGTAGATGGGACTAGCGTTACCTACGAGCAGTACTTC